The subject of this entry is one TCR beta chain. Its antigen is as yet unknown. These data originate in a study of OX40 agonist ivuxolimab in advanced cancers. Whole-study findings and limits: On average, a greater number of expanded clones characterised CD8+ T cells relative to CD4+. Researchers did not determine the expanded peripheral T cells' antigen specificity. Some of the nonresponding patients also showed low levels of normalized T-cell clonal expansion.

V gave up 5 bases and J gave up 4 bases, with 18 bases separating them. The germline V gene has CDR1 SEHNR and CDR2 FQNEAQ (reference sequence). This CDR3 comprises 15 residues. The table came from immunoSEQ multiplex PCR; TCRdb's copy has only in-frame clones and leaves some out. The sample includes about 51,000 clones, 80% to 85% seen only once; the top ten take around 2.9%. Sequencing used CD4+ or CD8+ T cells sorted from blood, obtained in a trial of the OX40 agonist ivuxolimab. The chain couples TRBV7-9 to TRBJ2-7; D perhaps matches TRBD2 (5 bases). The sequence was collected from an adult with an advanced solid tumor such as melanoma, head and neck, liver or kidney cancer. Here the CDR3 reads CASSRGPPPDYEQYF. The CDR3 nucleotides are TGTGCCAGCAGCCGGGGTCCCCCGCCCGATTACGAGCAGTACTTC.